This TCR beta chain was identified during a study of blood T cells in healthy people across ages. Study results and limitations: Strong correlation linked observed beta diversity and percent naive T cells.

Primers used in a second PCR of roughly 6 to 11 cycles were a sample-barcoded 5' primer and a J-beta primer mix. TCRdb recomputed calls from the 5' RACE reads with MiXCR, one row per CDR3 protein. In the table there are more than 700,000 distinct CDR3 sequences, 35% to 60% of which are singletons. This CDR3 is 14 amino acids long. V lost 8 bases, J lost 0 bases, and 12 bases lay in between. Per germline, CDR1 SNHLY and CDR2 FYNNEI. Regarding this clonotype: Antigen specificity is unknown.

The sequenced sample consisted of blood. This chain connects TRBV2 to TRBJ2-3, with D unclear. This TCR came from a man older than 75 in good health. The CDR3 loop is CASSRTASTDTQYF. CDR3 sequence (DNA): TGTGCCAGCTCGCGGACCGCTAGCACAGATACGCAGTATTTT.